This T cell receptor beta chain was found in a study of blood T cell repertoires in COVID-19 (TCRdb year 2020). Concerning the study at large: The collaborator samples originated in the United States, Italy and Spain and spanned the acute and convalescent phases of COVID-19. The material from the prospective study consisted of cDNA or gDNA derived from T cells, B-cell-depleted T cells, or PBMCs. Deeply sampled blood TCRbeta repertoires from subjects exposed to, actively infected with, or recovered from COVID-19 were included in the dataset. The repertoires were released in a freely available public database meant as a resource for research on the immune response to SARS-CoV-2. The samples were drawn from two sources: the first 160 participants of the ongoing ImmuneRACE study, and some 1,300 subjects contributed by 6 global collaborators. A de-identified subject ID, COVID-19 status, age in years and sex were almost always included in the sample metadata. Where available, HLA class I and class II types were obtained from metadata supplied by the sample provider rather than from assay-based typing. General study outcomes and caveats: Clinical and demographic metadata were provided uncurated, with the amount varying by source and participant.

This clone showed up just a few times. Which antigen it targets is not known. No qualities accompany the bases; no much larger clone lies one base away. One collaborating source in Seattle enrolled patients while the patients were actively infected and followed the patients over time throughout the course of disease. The collaborating institutions used their own protocols to collect whole blood in K2EDTA tubes. Collaborator samples were shipped for TCRbeta analysis as frozen whole blood, isolated PBMCs, or DNA extracted from either sample type. Including the terminal cysteine and phenylalanine, the CDR3 comprises 13 residues. Of all the DNA, just the CDR3 is kept, 39 bases in frame from base 1. CDR1 and CDR2 are drawn from the germline V gene (reference sequence): SGHNT, YYREEE. The germline V end is reduced by 4 bases and the J end by 2 bases; junction bases left unmatched: 3. TCRbeta CDR3 regions were amplified from genomic DNA by means of the immunoSEQ Assay, a bias-controlled multiplex PCR. On the authors' methods: The number of nucleated cells in each sample was estimated by amplification of reference gene primers within the assay. Sequence reads were collapsed and filtered to measure the absolute abundance of every unique TCRbeta CDR3 rearrangement. For each sample, productive Simpson clonality was calculated as the square root of Simpson's diversity index across productive rearrangements. TCRdb's version of the immuneACCESS table is confined to in-frame rearrangements and falls short of the full clone set. An unresolved V gene accounts for under half of the shortfall where checked; the remainder is of unknown origin. Clone size and the V and J calls come from that table; the DNA yielded D and trimming. The sample profile shows 200,000 to 250,000 clones; roughly four fifths of them were found once. The top ten clones comprise less than 6% of the sample.

The sequence links TRBV5-4 to TRBJ2-7, with 7 bases matching TRBD1. This receptor was obtained from a woman in her 70s with COVID-19, enrolled during active disease. The sample comprised peripheral blood. The nucleotide sequence is given as TGTGCCAGCAGCCGTGACAGGGCCTACGAGCAGTACTTC. Its amino acids are CASSRDRAYEQYF.